The T cell receptor beta chain under discussion was sequenced for a study of blood T cells in healthy people across ages. The ends were cut back, 6 bases at V and 6 bases at J, with 11 bases in the middle. Looked up from germline, CDR1 is DFQATT and CDR2 is SNEGSKA (reference sequence). The length of the CDR3 is 12 residues. Next came a second PCR, run for about 6 to 12 cycles, which used a sample-barcoded 5' primer along with a J-beta primer mix. TCRdb passed the 5' RACE reads through MiXCR, listing each CDR3 protein once. The table includes about 1.7 million distinct CDR3 sequences, 28% detected once.

Sequences were obtained from blood. This sequence was found in a woman aged 30 to 39 in good health. The V call is TRBV20-1, the J call TRBJ1-4; D is possibly TRBD1 (5 bases). This CDR3 reads CSAPIGDEKLFF. CDR3 DNA sequence: TGCAGTGCGCCGATAGGGGATGAAAAACTGTTTTTT.